Reported below is one TCR beta chain. Its target is not known. The data derive from a study of T-cell memory formation after mild COVID-19. Study results and caveats: The appearance of some responding clones in pre-infection memory suggested that cross-reactive memory joined.

TCRdb re-called the 5' RACE reads with MiXCR, one entry per CDR3 protein. The sample gives about 560,000 distinct CDR3 sequences, around 17% of which show up once; about 12% is in the top ten. The sequenced sample was PBMCs or a T cell subset sorted from them (not recorded which). The source of this sequence is an adult woman who had mild COVID-19 (a few samples of this study predate the infection). Cell type and time point are not known.

The CDR3 loop reads CASSQRLSSYNEQFF. The CDR3 nucleotides are TGCGCCAGCAGCCAAAGACTGAGCTCCTACAATGAGCAGTTCTTC. The chain has TRBV4-3 and TRBJ2-1; no clear D gene. The CDR3 covers 15 residues. Germline CDR1 LGHNA, CDR2 YSLEER. With 2 bases removed from V and 0 bases from J, the gap between germline ends came to 8 bases.